These 16 T cell receptor beta chains share one sample of origin, sequenced in a study of T-cell memory formation after mild COVID-19. MiXCR, applied by TCRdb to the 5' RACE reads, yields one record per CDR3 protein. The sample yields about 360,000 distinct CDR3 sequences, approximately 14% seen once. What was sequenced was PBMCs or a T cell subset sorted from them (not recorded which). The receptors here all came from a man aged 18 to 29 who had mild COVID-19 (a few samples of this study predate the infection). Cell type and time point are not known.

This clonotype was detected only a few times. The gene calls are TRBV5-1 and TRBJ2-7; D unresolved. Per germline, CDR1 SGHRS and CDR2 YFSETQ. CDR3 size: 13 residues. Trimming removed 3 bases at V and 7 bases at J, with 14 bases between. The CDR3 nucleotides read TGCGCCAGCAGCTACACCGAAGTGGGGGAGCAGTACTTC. Amino acid sequence: CASSYTEVGEQYF.

The chain joins TRBV20-1 to TRBJ1-1; no reliable D call. Germline V gene sequence: CDR1 DFQATT, CDR2 SNEGSKA (reference sequence). CDR3 length: 14 amino acids. Trimming stripped 3 bases from V and 3 bases from J, with 14 bases between. CDR3 in amino acids: CSASRLRGDTEAFF. In DNA, the CDR3 is TGCAGTGCTAGCCGGCTGCGTGGGGACACTGAAGCTTTCTTT.

This clonotype was detected a few times. The gene calls are TRBV27 and TRBJ2-1; 9 nucleotides align to TRBD2. J lost 4 bases, V lost 10 bases, and 14 bases had no gene match. This CDR3 region has 16 residues. Germline CDR1 and CDR2: MNHEY and SMNVEV (reference sequence). CDR3 protein: CAIPKTGTSTYNEQFF. CDR3 nucleotides: TGTGCCATCCCCAAAACCGGGACTAGCACGTACAATGAGCAGTTCTTC.

The chain has TRBV7-9 and TRBJ2-7, with 14 bases identical to TRBD2. Germline CDR1 reads SEHNR; CDR2 reads FQNEAQ (reference sequence). This CDR3 has 15 amino acids. J was trimmed by 3 bases and V by 3 bases; bases with no gene match: 1. CDR3 bases: TGTGCCAGCAGCTTCGGACTAGCGGGGGGCTACGAGCAGTACTTC. Translating gives CASSFGLAGGYEQYF.

This clonotype showed up many times. The CDR3 coding sequence is TGCAGTGCTAGAGAAGGGGGGGATGAGCAGTTCTTC. Its protein is CSAREGGDEQFF. This chain uses TRBV20-1 with TRBJ2-1; D might be TRBD2 (7 bases). V dropped 0 bases and J dropped 8 bases, with 8 bases sitting between them. Germline CDR1 DFQATT, CDR2 SNEGSKA (reference sequence). The CDR3 sequence is 12 residues long.

In its sample, this clonotype was seen many times. J is TRBJ1-1 and V is TRBV7-2; D is undetermined. Trimming took 5 bases from V and 6 from J, leaving 7 bases between them. Germline V lookup: CDR1 SGHTA, CDR2 FQGNSA. There are 11 residues in the CDR3. The CDR3 DNA reads TGTGCCAGCAGCCCCCGCGCTGAAGCTTTCTTT. Translation: CASSPRAEAFF.

V gene TRBV30 combines with J gene TRBJ1-4; 7 nucleotides align to TRBD1. Germline lookup yields CDR1 GTSNPN and CDR2 SVGIG (reference sequence). The length of the CDR3 is 14 residues. After removal of 5 bases from V and 6 bases from J, the junction contained 9 bases not matched to a gene. The CDR3 nucleotides are TGTGCCTGGTCCCACCAGGGGGGCTATGAAAAACTGTTTTTT. This codes for CAWSHQGGYEKLFF. The full variable domain, in which reference TRBV30 and TRBJ1-4 provide the parts outside the CDR3, is SQTIHQWPATLVQPVGSPLSLECTVEGTSNPNLYWYRQAAGRGLQLLFYSVGIGQISSEVPQNLSASRPQDRQFILSSKKLLLSDSGFYLCAWSHQGGYEKLFFGSGTQLSVL.

The V and J genes are TRBV7-9 and TRBJ2-1; D is unclear. The CDR3 is made up of 13 amino acids. The V gene lost 4 bases and the J gene lost 1 base, with 5 bases spanning the gap. CDR1 and CDR2 from the germline V gene are SEHNR and FQNEAQ (reference sequence). CDR3: CASSSASYNEQFF. Here the CDR3 DNA reads TGTGCCAGCAGCTCCGCGTCCTACAATGAGCAGTTCTTC.

This chain connects TRBV10-3 to TRBJ2-3, with D perhaps being TRBD1 or TRBD2 (6 bases each). Trimming cost V 8 bases and J 0 bases, with 9 bases left between them. Germline values: CDR1 ENHRY, CDR2 SYGVKD. The CDR3 extends over 13 amino acids. CDR3 DNA: TGTGCCATCGGGGGGCTAAGCACAGATACGCAGTATTTT. This encodes CAIGGLSTDTQYF.

This clonotype showed up just once. The V and J genes are TRBV7-9 and TRBJ2-7; 10 positions match TRBD1. Germline values: CDR1 SEHNR, CDR2 FQNEAQ (reference sequence). The CDR3 runs 14 residues. Germline trimming cut 5 bases from V and 6 bases from J; bases unmatched to any gene: 7. The CDR3 loop is CASSKDRGLGEQYV. For the CDR3, the DNA is TGTGCCAGCAGCAAAGACAGGGGGCTGGGCGAGCAGTACGTC.

The genes are TRBV24-1 and TRBJ2-3, with D perhaps assigned TRBD1 or TRBD2 (5 bases each). The CDR3 covers 14 residues. CDR1 and CDR2 from the germline V gene are KGHDR and SFDVKD. Trimming stripped 6 bases from V and 4 bases from J, with 13 bases between. The CDR3 loop reads CATSPGATSDTQYF. The CDR3 DNA sequence: TGTGCCACCAGTCCCGGGGCCACCTCAGATACGCAGTATTTT.

This clonotype was seen more than once but under ten times. The chain couples TRBV5-1 to TRBJ1-2; the D gene is possibly TRBD1 (5 bases). Germline V gene data show CDR1 as SGHRS and CDR2 as YFSETQ. This CDR3 comprises 14 residues. Between the trimmed V and J ends, which lost 3 bases and 8 bases, there was a span of 17 bases. The CDR3 is CASSSRDGLGGYTF. CDR3 DNA sequence: TGCGCCAGCAGCTCCCGGGACGGCTTAGGAGGCTACACCTTC.

The chain couples TRBV5-1 to TRBJ1-2; D remains ambiguous. Trimming stripped 0 bases from V and 7 bases from J, with 13 bases between. This CDR3 has 14 amino acids. CDR1 is SGHRS and CDR2 is YFSETQ in the germline V gene. The CDR3 sequence is CASSLDGDPRGYTF. CDR3 nucleotides: TGCGCCAGCAGCTTGGACGGGGATCCACGTGGCTACACCTTC.

The CDR3 DNA reads as TGTGCCAGCCGCATCGCGGGATACGAGCAGTACTTC. Translated: CASRIAGYEQYF. This chain connects TRBV2 to TRBJ2-7; perhaps TRBD2 as D (6 bases). Trimming left V 8 bases short and J 4 bases short, with 12 bases between. This CDR3 has 12 residues. Germline CDR1 is SNHLY and CDR2 is FYNNEI.

The rearrangement uses TRBV12-3 or TRBV12-4 and TRBJ2-7; D possibly corresponds to TRBD1 (6 bases). The CDR3 length is 12 residues. V was clipped by 5 bases and J by 3 bases, with 8 bases between them. CDR3 coding DNA: TGTGCCAGCAGTCGACAGGTCTACGAGCAGTACTTC. It encodes CASSRQVYEQYF.

The sample holds many counts of this clonotype. V usage is TRBV4-1 and J usage is TRBJ2-3, with 7 bases lining up with TRBD2. V lost 1 base, J lost 5 bases, and 3 bases stayed unmatched. The CDR3 consists of 14 residues. Germline V lookup: CDR1 MGHRA, CDR2 YSYEKL. The CDR3 loop is CASSQAGGLDTQYF. The CDR3 DNA reads TGCGCCAGCAGCCAAGCGGGGGGATTAGATACGCAGTATTTT.